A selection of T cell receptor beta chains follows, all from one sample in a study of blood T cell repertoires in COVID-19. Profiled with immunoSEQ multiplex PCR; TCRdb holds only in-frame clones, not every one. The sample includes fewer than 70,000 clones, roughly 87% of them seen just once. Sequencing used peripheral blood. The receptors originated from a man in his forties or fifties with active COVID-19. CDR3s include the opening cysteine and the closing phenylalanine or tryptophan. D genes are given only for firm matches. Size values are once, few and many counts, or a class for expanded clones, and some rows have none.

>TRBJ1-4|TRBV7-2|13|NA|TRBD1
TGTGCCAGCGGGGGACAGGGAGGCGAAAAACTGTTTTTT
CASGGQGGEKLFF
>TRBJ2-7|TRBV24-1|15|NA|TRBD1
TGTGCCACCAGTGACATTGGACAGGCCGCCTACGAGCAGTACTTC
CATSDIGQAAYEQYF
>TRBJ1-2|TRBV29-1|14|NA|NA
TGCAGCGTTCGTAAGGGAGAAGGAGGTTCTGGCTACACCTTC
CSVRKGEGGSGYTF
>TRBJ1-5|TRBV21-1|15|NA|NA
TGTGCCAGCAGCAAAGTCTGCAGGGGGCCGCAGCCCCAGCATTTT
CASSKVCRGPQPQHF
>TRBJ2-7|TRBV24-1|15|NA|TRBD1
TGTGCCACCAGTGACGGACAGGGGGAAACGGACGAGCAGTACTTC
CATSDGQGETDEQYF
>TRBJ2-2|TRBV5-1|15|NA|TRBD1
TGCGCCAGCAGCATGCGACAGGGTGGGGACGGGGAGCTGTTTTTT
CASSMRQGGDGELFF
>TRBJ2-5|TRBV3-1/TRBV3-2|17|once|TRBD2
TGTGCCAGCAGCCAGAGGACTAGCGGGGGCCGGGGGGAGACCCAGTACTTC
CASSQRTSGGRGETQYF
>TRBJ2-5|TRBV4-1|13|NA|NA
TGCGCCAGCAGCCAAGGATTTCCGAGCGGCCAGTACTTC
CASSQGFPSGQYF
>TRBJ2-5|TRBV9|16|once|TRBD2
TGTGCCAGCAGCGCCGCTAGCGGGGGGACCCAAGAGACCCAGTACTTC
CASSAASGGTQETQYF
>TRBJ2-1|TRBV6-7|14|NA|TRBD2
TGTGCCAACCCCGTCACTAGCGGGGGAGATGAGCAGTTCTTC
CANPVTSGGDEQFF
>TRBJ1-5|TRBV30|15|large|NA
TGTGCCTGGAGTGGACGAGGTTTTAGCAATCAGCCCCAGCATTTT
CAWSGRGFSNQPQHF